This T cell receptor (beta chain) was found in a study of Graves' ophthalmopathy and Graves' hyperthyroidism. CDR3 regions of TCR beta were amplified from RNA transcripts. An opening RT-PCR round employed HTBI primers and preceded a second-round multiplex PCR. TCRdb reanalysed the multiplex PCR reads using MiXCR and keeps one entry per CDR3 protein. The sample records approximately 210,000 distinct CDR3 sequences, approximately 28% being singletons. Many counts were recorded for this clonotype. The CDR3 consists of 15 residues. In germline, CDR1 is LNHDA, CDR2 SQIVND (reference sequence). V gave up 6 bases and J gave up 1 base, with 12 bases separating them. Diagnostic conclusions were grounded in clinical symptoms, serum thyroxine, TRAb, thyroid ultrasound and orbital computed tomography.

The chain joins TRBV19 to TRBJ2-2; no definite D call. The clonotype originates from a man in his fifties or sixties with Graves' ophthalmopathy. Input material: peripheral blood. The CDR3 DNA sequence: TGTGCCAGTAGGGCCGGCGCTCAGAACACCGGGGAGCTGTTTTTT. Translating it yields CASRAGAQNTGELFF.